The 5 T cell receptor beta chains below were found in one sample sequenced in a study of blood T cell repertoires in COVID-19. Assay: immunoSEQ multiplex PCR; the TCRdb copy retains only in-frame clones and omits some. This table holds more than 140,000 clones, about 90% found once. Sequences were obtained from peripheral blood. The receptor set was obtained from an older woman with acute or convalescent COVID-19.

The V and J genes are TRBV7-6 and TRBJ1-1; D unresolved. Per germline, CDR1 SGHVS and CDR2 FNYEAQ. Trimming took 5 bases from V and 4 from J, leaving 17 bases between them. The CDR3 totals 15 residues. The CDR3 region has the DNA TGTGCCAGCAGCCCCCGCAGGAGTGGGAGCACTGAAGCTTTCTTT. It encodes CASSPRRSGSTEAFF.

This chain joins TRBV21-1 and TRBJ2-3; the table's D call, TRBD2, has no DNA check behind it. TRBV21-1 constitutes a pseudogene. The CDR3 has 17 amino acids. CDR3 region: CASSKGERAASTDTQYF. As DNA, the CDR3 is TGTGCCAGCAGCAAAGGGGAGCGGGCGGCTAGCACAGATACGCAGTATTTT.

This chain connects TRBV7-3 to TRBJ2-2, with 10 positions matching TRBD1. Per the germline V gene, CDR1 is SGHTA and CDR2 is FQGTGA. The trim removed 1 base at V and 4 bases at J, leaving 6 bases unmatched. The CDR3 contains 17 residues. The CDR3 coding sequence is TGTGCCAGCAGCTTAAGTAGGGGGACAGGGGTCACCGGGGAGCTGTTTTTT. Its protein product is CASSLSRGTGVTGELFF.

The chain employs TRBV2 and TRBJ1-4; TRBD1 matches at 7 bases. The CDR3 extends over 16 amino acids. With 4 bases clipped from V and 0 bases from J, the junction kept 5 bases outside the gene matches. The germline V gene has CDR1 SNHLY and CDR2 FYNNEI. CDR3 sequence reads: CASSVQGGATNEKLFF. DNA for the CDR3: TGTGCCAGCAGTGTGCAGGGGGGCGCAACTAATGAAAAACTGTTTTTT.

V gene TRBV19 combines with J gene TRBJ1-5; TRBD1 matches 9 bases. There are 14 residues in the CDR3. Losses at the gene ends were 10 bases for V and 7 bases for J; bases not matched to a gene: 11. Germline V lookup: CDR1 LNHDA, CDR2 SQIVND (reference sequence). CDR3 sequence: CATSTGGKIQPQHF. CDR3 DNA: TGTGCCACCTCGACAGGGGGTAAGATCCAGCCCCAGCATTTT.